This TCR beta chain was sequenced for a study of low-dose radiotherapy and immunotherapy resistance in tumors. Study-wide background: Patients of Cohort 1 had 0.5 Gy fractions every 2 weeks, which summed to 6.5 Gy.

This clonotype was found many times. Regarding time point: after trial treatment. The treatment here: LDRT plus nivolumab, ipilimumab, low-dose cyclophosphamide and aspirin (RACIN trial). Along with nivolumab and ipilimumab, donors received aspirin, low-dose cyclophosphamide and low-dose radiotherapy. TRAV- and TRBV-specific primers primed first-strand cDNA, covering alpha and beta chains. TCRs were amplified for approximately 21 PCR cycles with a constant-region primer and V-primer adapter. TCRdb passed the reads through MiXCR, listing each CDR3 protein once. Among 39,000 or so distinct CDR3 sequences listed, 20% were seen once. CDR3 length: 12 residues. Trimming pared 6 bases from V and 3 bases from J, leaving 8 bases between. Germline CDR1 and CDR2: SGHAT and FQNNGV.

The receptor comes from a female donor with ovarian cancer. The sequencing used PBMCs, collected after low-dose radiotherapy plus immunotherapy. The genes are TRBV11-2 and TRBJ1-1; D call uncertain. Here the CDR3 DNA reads TGTGCCAGCAGGTGGCCGGACACTGAAGCTTTCTTT. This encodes CASRWPDTEAFF.